Reported below is one T cell receptor beta chain. Antigen unknown. The data originate from a study of cytomegalovirus exposure and HLA in healthy donors. Background on the study: T cells numbering approximately 170 million yielded approximately 120 million unique TCR beta sequences in an earlier analysis.

Findings and limits, study-wide: TRBV6-2, TRBV6-3 and some other V segments were unresolvable in 87-base-pair reads.

Per germline, CDR1 MDHEN and CDR2 SYDVKM. V shed 2 bases and J shed 7 bases, with 8 bases lying between them. This CDR3 is 12 amino acids long. A multiplex PCR was run with 60 Vbeta primers and 13 Jbeta primers. The repertoire was sequenced with immunoSEQ multiplex PCR; TCRdb's copy has only in-frame clones and lacks some. The sample has 150,000 to 200,000 clones, roughly 77% seen once. The V call is TRBV28, the J call TRBJ1-2, with a weak D call TRBD1 (6 bases). The TCR sequence derives from a woman between 50 and 59 years old in good health and CMV-seronegative. The sequenced material came from PBMCs. In DNA form, the CDR3 reads TGTGCCAGCAGTTTACCAGGGGCTGGCTACACCTTC. Amino acid sequence: CASSLPGAGYTF.